The clone carrying this T cell receptor (beta chain) was detected only a few times. Antigen: not known. This sample is part of a study of blood T cells in healthy people across ages. Study-wide results and caveats: Strong correlation was found linking TCR beta diversity to naive T cell percentage.

Sample-barcoded 5' priming and a J-beta primer mix drove a second PCR of about 6 to 12 cycles. TCRdb used MiXCR to reprocess the 5' RACE reads, holding one entry per CDR3 protein. This sample carries nearly 800,000 distinct CDR3 sequences, just under 25% of them seen once, and the ten largest clones take under 4.5%. The V gene's germline CDR1 is MNHEY and CDR2 SVGEGT. The CDR3 contains 13 residues. Trimming took 2 bases from V and 4 from J, leaving 8 bases between them. This sample also belongs to another study, concerning T cells of mothers and their children.

What was sequenced was blood. The genes are TRBV6-2 or TRBV6-3 and TRBJ1-2, with a possible D match to TRBD1 (5 bases). The sequence was obtained from a boy aged 5 to 17 in good health. The CDR3 loop is CASSYGGGYGYTF. The DNA for the CDR3 is TGTGCCAGCAGTTACGGCGGGGGCTATGGCTACACCTTC.